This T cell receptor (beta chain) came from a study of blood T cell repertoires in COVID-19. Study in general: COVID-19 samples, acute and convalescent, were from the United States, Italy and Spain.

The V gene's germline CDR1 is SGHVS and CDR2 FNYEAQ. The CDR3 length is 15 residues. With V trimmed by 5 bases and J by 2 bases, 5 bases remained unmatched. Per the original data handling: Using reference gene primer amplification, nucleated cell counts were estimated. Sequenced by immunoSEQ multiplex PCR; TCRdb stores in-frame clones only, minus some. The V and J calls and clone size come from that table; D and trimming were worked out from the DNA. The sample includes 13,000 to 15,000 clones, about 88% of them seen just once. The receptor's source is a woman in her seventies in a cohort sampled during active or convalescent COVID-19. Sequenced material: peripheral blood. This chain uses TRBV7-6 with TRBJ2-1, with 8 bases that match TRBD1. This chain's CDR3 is CASSQQGGPYNEQFF. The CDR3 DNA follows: TGTGCCAGCAGCCAACAGGGGGGACCCTACAATGAGCAGTTCTTC.